A single count supports the clone carrying this T cell receptor (beta chain). What it binds is not known. Germline V CDR1 and CDR2: MNHNS, SASEGT. This CDR3 comprises 14 residues. Trimming removed 10 bases from V and 3 bases from J; junction bases left unmatched: 10. The sample is drawn from a study of cytomegalovirus exposure and HLA in healthy donors. Whole-study findings and limits: Near-uniform donor sequencing depth was presumed by presence/absence analyses.

This PCR relied on a set of 60 Vbeta primers and 13 Jbeta primers. Method: immunoSEQ multiplex PCR; TCRdb's copy keeps in-frame clones and lacks some. The data hold about 160,000 clones, with roughly 80% observed a single time. The receptor was derived from a man younger than 30 in good health and CMV-seronegative. The chain uses TRBV6-1 and TRBJ1-2, with 8 bases fitting TRBD1. The sequencing input was PBMCs. This chain's CDR3 is CATSPGGAYYGYTF. The CDR3 DNA reads as TGTGCCACCTCGCCAGGGGGCGCGTACTATGGCTACACCTTC.